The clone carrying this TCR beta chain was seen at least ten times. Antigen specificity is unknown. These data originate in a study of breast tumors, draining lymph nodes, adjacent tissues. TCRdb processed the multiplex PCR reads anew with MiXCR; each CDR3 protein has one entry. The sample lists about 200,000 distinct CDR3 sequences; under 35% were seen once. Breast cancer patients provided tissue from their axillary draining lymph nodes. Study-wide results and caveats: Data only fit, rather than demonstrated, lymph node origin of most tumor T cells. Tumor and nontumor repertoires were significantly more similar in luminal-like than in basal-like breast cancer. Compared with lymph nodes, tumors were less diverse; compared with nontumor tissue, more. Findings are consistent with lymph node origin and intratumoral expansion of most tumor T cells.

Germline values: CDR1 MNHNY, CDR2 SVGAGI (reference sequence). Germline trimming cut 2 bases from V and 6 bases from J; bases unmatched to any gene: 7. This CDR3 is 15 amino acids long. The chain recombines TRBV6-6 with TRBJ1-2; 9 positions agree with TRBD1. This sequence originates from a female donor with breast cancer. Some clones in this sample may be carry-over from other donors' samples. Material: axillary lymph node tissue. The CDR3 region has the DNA TGTGCCAGCAGTTACATGGGACAGGGTTCGGATGGCTACACCTTC. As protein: CASSYMGQGSDGYTF.